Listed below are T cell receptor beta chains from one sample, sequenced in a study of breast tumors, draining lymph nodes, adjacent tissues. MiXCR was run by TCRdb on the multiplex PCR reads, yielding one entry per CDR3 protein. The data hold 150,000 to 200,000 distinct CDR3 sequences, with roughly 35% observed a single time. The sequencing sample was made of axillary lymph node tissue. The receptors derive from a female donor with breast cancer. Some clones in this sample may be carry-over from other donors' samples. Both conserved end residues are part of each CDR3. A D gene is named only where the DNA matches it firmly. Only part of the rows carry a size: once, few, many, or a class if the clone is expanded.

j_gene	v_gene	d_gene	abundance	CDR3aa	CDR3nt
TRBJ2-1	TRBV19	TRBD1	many	CASSIRDRGRFYNEQFF	TGTGCCAGTAGTATTCGGGACAGGGGGCGTTTCTACAATGAGCAGTTCTTC
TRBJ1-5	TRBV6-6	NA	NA	CASSHSAAINQPQHF	TGTGCCAGCAGTCACTCGGCGGCGATAAATCAGCCCCAGCATTTT
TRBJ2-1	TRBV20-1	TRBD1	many	CSAREIQGGRNEQFF	TGCAGTGCTAGAGAGATACAGGGGGGTAGGAATGAGCAGTTCTTC
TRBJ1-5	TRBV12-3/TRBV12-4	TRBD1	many	CASRSLDRVVGPQHF	TGTGCCAGCAGGTCTTTGGACAGGGTTGTTGGGCCCCAGCATTTT
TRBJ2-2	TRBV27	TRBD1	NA	CASSLLRQGYAGELFF	TGTGCCAGCAGTTTATTGAGACAGGGATATGCCGGGGAGCTGTTTTTT
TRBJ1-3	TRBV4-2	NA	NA	CASSLTAPSGNTIYF	TGTGCCAGCAGCCTAACTGCCCCCTCAGGGAACACCATATATTTT
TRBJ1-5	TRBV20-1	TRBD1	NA	CSAREGRQGPPQHF	TGCAGTGCTAGGGAGGGTCGACAGGGTCCGCCCCAGCATTTT
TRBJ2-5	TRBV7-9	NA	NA	CASSPGGPRETQYF	TGTGCCAGCAGCCCTGGGGGGCCCAGGGAGACCCAGTACTTC
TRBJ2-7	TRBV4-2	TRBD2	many	CASSQEGWLAGRSYEQYF	TGTGCCAGCAGCCAAGAGGGCTGGCTAGCGGGACGTTCCTACGAGCAGTACTTC
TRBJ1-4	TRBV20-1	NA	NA	CSGQTSGRRQRNEKLFF	TGCAGTGGCCAGACTAGCGGGAGAAGGCAACGTAATGAAAAACTGTTTTTT
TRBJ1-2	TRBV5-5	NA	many	CASSSGPNYGYTF	TGTGCCAGCAGCTCGGGTCCTAACTATGGCTACACCTTC
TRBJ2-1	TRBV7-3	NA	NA	CASSLTGTASNEQFF	TGTGCCAGCAGCTTAACCGGGACGGCCTCCAATGAGCAGTTCTTC
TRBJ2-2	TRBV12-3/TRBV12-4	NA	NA	CASSFKSDYGYTGELFF	TGTGCCAGCAGTTTTAAGAGCGATTATGGCTACACCGGGGAGCTGTTCTTT
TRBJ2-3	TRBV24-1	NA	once	CAIRESSTDTQYF	TGTGCCATCAGGGAATCTAGCACAGATACGCAGTATTTT
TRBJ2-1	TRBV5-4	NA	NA	CSSSLANEQFF	TGTTCCAGCAGCTTGGCTAATGAGCAGTTCTTC
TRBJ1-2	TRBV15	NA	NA	CATSTRQGLGGCTF	TGTGCCACCAGCACCCGCCAGGGGCTGGGCGGCTGCACCTTC
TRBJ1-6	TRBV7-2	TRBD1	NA	CASSPRQGYNSPLHF	TGTGCCAGCAGCCCGAGACAGGGCTATAATTCACCCCTCCACTTT
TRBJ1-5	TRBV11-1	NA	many	CASSPTERSNQPQHF	TGTGCCAGCAGCCCGACAGAAAGGAGCAATCAGCCCCAGCATTTT
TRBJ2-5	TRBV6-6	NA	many	CASSPRTGEETQYF	TGTGCCAGCAGTCCCCGGACTGGAGAAGAGACCCAGTACTTC
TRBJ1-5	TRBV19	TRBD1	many	CASSMGPQGSNQPQHF	TGTGCCAGTAGTATGGGACCACAGGGGTCCAATCAGCCCCAGCATTTT
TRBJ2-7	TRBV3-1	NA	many	CASSQDGLVYEQYF	TGTGCCAGCAGCCAAGATGGCCTAGTCTACGAGCAGTACTTC
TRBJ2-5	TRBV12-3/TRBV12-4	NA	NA	CASSFWLETQYF	TGTGCCAGCAGTTTTTGGCTGGAGACCCAGTACTTC